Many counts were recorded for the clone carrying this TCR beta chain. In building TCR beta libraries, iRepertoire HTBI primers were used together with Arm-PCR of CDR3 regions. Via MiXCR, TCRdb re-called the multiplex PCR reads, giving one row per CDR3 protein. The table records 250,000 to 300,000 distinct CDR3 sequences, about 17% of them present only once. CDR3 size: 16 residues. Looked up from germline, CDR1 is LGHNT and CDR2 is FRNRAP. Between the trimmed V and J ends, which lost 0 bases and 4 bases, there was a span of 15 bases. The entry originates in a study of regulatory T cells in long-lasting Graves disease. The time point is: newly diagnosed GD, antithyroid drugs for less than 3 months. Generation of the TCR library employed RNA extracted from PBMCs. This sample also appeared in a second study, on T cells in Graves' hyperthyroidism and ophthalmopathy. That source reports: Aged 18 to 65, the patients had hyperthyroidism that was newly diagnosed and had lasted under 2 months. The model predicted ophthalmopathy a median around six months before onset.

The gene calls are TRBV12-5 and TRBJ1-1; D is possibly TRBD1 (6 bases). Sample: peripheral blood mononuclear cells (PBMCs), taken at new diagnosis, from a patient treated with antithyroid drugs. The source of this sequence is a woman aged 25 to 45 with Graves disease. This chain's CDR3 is CASGLVAGGQGTEAFF. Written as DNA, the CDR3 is TGTGCTAGTGGTTTGGTAGCGGGGGGCCAGGGCACTGAAGCTTTCTTT.